The 26 T cell receptor beta chains presented below share a single source sample, sequenced in a study of cytomegalovirus exposure and HLA in healthy donors. PCR employed 60 Vbeta and 13 Jbeta primers. Using immunoSEQ multiplex PCR, the repertoire was profiled, and TCRdb retains in-frame clones only, with some absent. The data show some 120,000 clones, about 15% seen once. Sequenced: PBMCs. Receptor source: a female donor in good health and CMV-seropositive.

This clone occurred a few times. CDR3 region: CASRGQAFTGELFF. In DNA, the CDR3 is TGCGCCAGCCGGGGACAGGCGTTCACCGGGGAGCTGTTTTTT. V usage is TRBV5-1 and J usage is TRBJ2-2; TRBD1 aligns across 8 bases. CDR1 and CDR2 from the germline V gene are SGHRS and YFSETQ. Unmatched junction bases numbered 6, after V lost 7 bases and J lost 4 bases. This CDR3 spans 14 amino acids.

This clone was seen more than once but under ten times. The chain uses TRBV28 and TRBJ2-7; TRBD1 aligns across 8 bases. Germline V gene sequence: CDR1 MDHEN, CDR2 SYDVKM. There are 15 residues in the CDR3. V trimming: 2 bases; J trimming: 5 bases; junction bases outside the gene matches: 8. In DNA form, the CDR3 reads TGTGCCAGCAGTTTACCCTTGCAGGGGGCACACGAGCAGTACTTC. This sequence encodes CASSLPLQGAHEQYF. Full variable domain (remainder filled in from reference TRBV28 and TRBJ2-7): DVKVTQSSRYLVKRTGEKVFLECVQDMDHENMFWYRQDPGLGLRLIYFSYDVKMKEKGDIPEGYSVSREKKERFSLILESASTNQTSMYLCASSLPLQGAHEQYFGPGTRLTVT.

The chain combines TRBV5-1 with TRBJ2-7, with D unclear. Germline V CDR1 and CDR2: SGHRS, YFSETQ. This CDR3 region has 13 residues. Trimming removed 0 bases from V and 5 bases from J, with 9 bases in between. The CDR3 bases are TGCGCCAGCAGCTTGGCGGCAGGCGACGAGCAGTACTTC. Translating it yields CASSLAAGDEQYF. Looking up the rest from reference TRBV5-1 and TRBJ2-7 gives the full variable domain: KAGVTQTPRYLIKTRGQQVTLSCSPISGHRSVSWYQQTPGQGLQFLFEYFSETQRNKGNFPGRFSGRQFSNSRSEMNVSTLELGDSALYLCASSLAAGDEQYFGPGTRLTVT.

This clone was observed a few times. This chain uses TRBV5-4 with TRBJ2-7; 8 nucleotides match TRBD2. This CDR3 region has 14 residues. Germline V gene lookup returns CDR1 SGHNT and CDR2 YYREEE (reference sequence). The trim removed 2 bases at V and 3 bases at J, leaving 4 bases unmatched. The CDR3 loop reads CASSFQRGNYEQYF. In nucleotides, the CDR3 is TGTGCCAGCAGCTTCCAGCGGGGGAACTACGAGCAGTACTTC.

The chain has TRBV25-1 and TRBJ1-2; tentatively, D is TRBD1 (5 bases). The germline gives CDR1 MGHDK, CDR2 SYGVNS. CDR3 length: 12 residues. V was shortened by 9 bases and J by 1 base, with 9 bases between the two germline ends. CDR3 coding DNA: TGTGCCAGTCACGGGGGTAACTATGGCTACACCTTC. It encodes CASHGGNYGYTF.

The chain is built from TRBV10-1 and TRBJ1-2; 9 nucleotides line up with TRBD1. The V and J ends lost 7 bases and 4 bases, in that order; junction bases with no gene match: 13. CDR1 is WNHNN and CDR2 is SYGVQD in the germline V gene (reference sequence). The CDR3 has 16 residues. CDR3 coding DNA: TGCGCCAGCACGGCGGTACAGGGGGCGCTGGGCTATGGCTACACCTTC. As protein: CASTAVQGALGYGYTF.

The chain has TRBV6-6 and TRBJ2-4; 8 nucleotides match TRBD2. V shed 7 bases and J 1 base; nucleotides not matched to a gene: 9. The germline CDR1 and CDR2 sequences are MNHNY and SVGAGI (reference sequence). The CDR3 is 16 amino acids. The CDR3 loop is CASTPGASGAKNIQYF. For the CDR3, the DNA is TGTGCCAGCACACCCGGGGCTAGCGGGGCCAAAAACATTCAGTACTTC.

This clone was counted only a few times. The chain links TRBV6-4 to TRBJ1-5; 9 nucleotides agree with TRBD1. J gave up 6 bases and V 11 bases, and 14 bases lay outside the gene matches. The CDR3 length is 15 residues. Germline loops: CDR1 MRHNA, CDR2 SNTAGT. CDR3 DNA: TGTGCCCGCGTTCAAGGACAGGGGATCCGTCAGCCCCAGCATTTT. Its protein product is CARVQGQGIRQPQHF.

The chain recombines TRBV30 with TRBJ2-7; weak D call: TRBD2 (5 bases). Germline V lookup: CDR1 GTSNPN, CDR2 SVGIG (reference sequence). V was cut by 0 bases and J by 6 bases, with 12 bases left in between. The CDR3 extends over 13 amino acids. This chain's CDR3 is CAWSVKGAVEQYF. CDR3 DNA sequence: TGTGCCTGGAGTGTCAAGGGAGCGGTCGAGCAGTACTTC.

This clone was seen a handful of times. This rearrangement joins TRBV12-5 to TRBJ1-1; no clear D. The CDR3 is 14 residues long. The V and J ends lost 0 bases and 1 base respectively, with 6 bases between them. The germline CDR1 and CDR2 sequences are LGHNT and FRNRAP. CDR3 nucleotide sequence: TGTGCTAGTGGTTTGGTACGGGGGAACACTGAAGCTTTCTTT. Translated: CASGLVRGNTEAFF.

A few counts support this clone. The J gene is TRBJ1-5, the V gene TRBV28; tentatively, D is TRBD1 (5 bases). Germline CDR1 MDHEN, CDR2 SYDVKM. This CDR3 spans 18 amino acids. Trimming removed 5 bases at V and 0 bases at J, with 20 bases between. This CDR3 is CASSQTGLSFSSNQPQHF. CDR3 coding DNA: TGTGCCAGCAGTCAAACGGGACTTAGTTTTTCTAGCAATCAGCCCCAGCATTTT.

The chain joins TRBV5-1 to TRBJ2-7, with D tentatively TRBD2 (6 bases). The CDR3 is 17 residues long. Trimming cost V 7 bases and J 5 bases, with 28 bases left between them. The germline V gene encodes CDR1 SGHRS and CDR2 YFSETQ. Here the CDR3 reads CASRLEFRREVSHEQYF. As DNA, the CDR3 is TGCGCCAGCCGGTTGGAGTTCAGGAGGGAAGTTTCGCACGAGCAGTACTTC.

In this sample, this clone turned up a few times. The chain has TRBV4-2 and TRBJ2-1, with 7 bases identical to TRBD2. V lost 0 bases and J lost 8; bases outside the gene matches: 7. The CDR3 length is 15 residues. The germline CDR1 and CDR2 sequences are LGHNA and YNFKEQ. CDR3 DNA: TGTGCCAGCAGCCAAGATGGACTAGTCTATTATGAGCAGTTCTTC. This gives the protein CASSQDGLVYYEQFF.

The V call is TRBV6-6, the J call TRBJ2-2, with D tentatively TRBD2 (6 bases). The CDR3 sequence is 15 residues long. Trimming left V 6 bases short and J 5 bases short, with 16 bases between. Per the germline V gene, CDR1 is MNHNY and CDR2 is SVGAGI (reference sequence). In DNA, the CDR3 is TGTGCCAGCAGCGCACGAGACCGGGGGACCGGGGAGCTGTTTTTT. Translated: CASSARDRGTGELFF.

This clone was counted between two and nine times. The genes are TRBV7-9 and TRBJ1-1, with D uncertain. V was cut by 6 bases and J by 0 bases, with 14 bases left in between. This CDR3 region has 15 residues. CDR1 and CDR2 from the germline V gene are SEHNR and FQNEAQ (reference sequence). CDR3 nucleotide sequence: TGTGCCAGCAGTAACAGAGCCCTCATGAACACTGAAGCTTTCTTT. Translating gives CASSNRALMNTEAFF. Full variable domain (outside the CDR3, taken from reference TRBV7-9 and TRBJ1-1): DTGVSQNPRHKITKRGQNVTFRCDPISEHNRLYWYRQTLGQGPEFLTYFQNEAQLEKSRLLSDRFSAERPKGSFSTLEIQRTEQGDSAMYLCASSNRALMNTEAFFGQGTRLTVV.

This clone turned up a few times. The chain has TRBV27 and TRBJ2-1; TRBD1 matches at 8 bases. CDR3 length: 15 residues. J lost 5 bases, V lost 6 bases, and 9 bases had no gene match. Per germline, CDR1 MNHEY and CDR2 SMNVEV (reference sequence). CDR3 sequence: CASSIGQGWHNEQFF. For the CDR3, the DNA is TGTGCCAGCAGCATCGGACAGGGATGGCACAATGAGCAGTTCTTC.

This chain connects TRBV7-8 to TRBJ1-1; D is ambiguous. Germline values: CDR1 SGHVS, CDR2 FQNEAQ. There are 13 residues in the CDR3. Trimming left V 6 bases short and J 7 bases short, with 15 bases between. The CDR3 protein is CASRASFNSEAFF. The CDR3 nucleotides are TGTGCCAGCAGGGCTAGCTTTAATAGTGAAGCTTTCTTT.

The chain is built from TRBV25-1 and TRBJ2-5; 8 bases fit TRBD2. J was trimmed by 0 bases and V by 3 bases; bases with no gene match: 3. Germline values: CDR1 MGHDK, CDR2 SYGVNS. The CDR3 sequence is 15 residues long. The chain's CDR3 is CASSDEREHQETQYF. In DNA form, the CDR3 reads TGTGCCAGCAGTGATGAGCGGGAGCACCAAGAGACCCAGTACTTC. Combining the CDR3 with reference TRBV25-1 and TRBJ2-5 gives the whole variable domain EADIYQTPRYLVIGTGKKITLECSQTMGHDKMYWYQQDPGMELHLIHYSYGVNSTEKGDLSSESTVSRIRTEHFPLTLESARPSHTSQYLCASSDEREHQETQYFGPGTRLLVL.

The sample holds a few counts of this clone. The chain recombines TRBV7-2 with TRBJ1-2; 8 bases are shared with TRBD1. The ends lost 5 bases at V and 4 bases at J; junction bases unmatched: 9. This CDR3 has 15 residues. Looked up from germline, CDR1 is SGHTA and CDR2 is FQGNSA. The CDR3 here is CASSQRDRPFYGYTF. CDR3 nucleotides: TGTGCCAGCAGCCAACGGGACAGGCCCTTCTATGGCTACACCTTC.

The chain has TRBV19 and TRBJ1-1; D is uncertain. CDR1 and CDR2 from the germline V gene are LNHDA and SQIVND (reference sequence). The CDR3 length is 14 residues. V lost 3 bases and J 4 bases, leaving 12 bases between the germline ends. Here the CDR3 reads CASSILIEVTEAFF. The CDR3 DNA follows: TGTGCCAGTAGTATTCTTATAGAAGTCACTGAAGCTTTCTTT.

This sequence joins TRBV6-1 and TRBJ1-5; weak D call: TRBD1 (5 bases). The germline CDR1 and CDR2 sequences are MNHNS and SASEGT. This CDR3 comprises 14 residues. Trimming took off 3 bases at V and 7 bases at J, with 13 bases between the two ends. CDR3 DNA: TGTGCCAGCAGTGAGGGGGGGGGTGGGCAGCCCCAGCATTTT. Protein: CASSEGGGGQPQHF.

CDR3 amino acids: CASRLGLPYEQYF. Here the CDR3 DNA reads TGTGCCAGCAGACTGGGACTGCCCTACGAGCAGTACTTC. This chain links TRBV2 with TRBJ2-5, with a possible D match to TRBD2 (6 bases). Gene TRBJ2-7 matches the end of the DNA better, so the J call may be wrong. The CDR3 sequence is 13 residues long. Germline CDR1 SNHLY, CDR2 FYNNEI.

The table lists this clone with a count of one. The chain has TRBV4-2 and TRBJ2-3; perhaps TRBD2 as D (6 bases). The V end lost 0 bases, the J end lost 6 bases, and 13 bases lay between the germline ends. The CDR3 length is 15 residues. Per germline, CDR1 LGHNA and CDR2 YNFKEQ. CDR3 in DNA: TGTGCCAGCAGCCAAGATTCGGCGGGGCCCGATACGCAGTATTTT. Translated, it gives CASSQDSAGPDTQYF.

The rearrangement uses TRBV12-2 and TRBJ2-1; the table names TRBD2, a call not compared with the DNA. TRBV12-2 is a pseudogene locus. The CDR3 totals 18 residues. The CDR3 DNA follows: TGTGCAAGTCGCCTGGGACTAGCGGGAGCGCGACCGGGCAATGAGCAGTTCTTC. It yields the protein CASRLGLAGARPGNEQFF.

This clone was found a few times. The CDR3 reads CASSFYASGSETQYF. In nucleotides, the CDR3 is TGTGCCAGCAGCTTCTACGCTAGCGGGAGCGAGACCCAGTACTTC. The chain has TRBV7-3 and TRBJ2-5; 10 positions match TRBD2. The J segment lost 5 bases and the V segment lost 3 bases, leaving 6 bases of the junction unmatched. The CDR3 is made up of 15 amino acids. The germline V gene has CDR1 SGHTA and CDR2 FQGTGA.

The CDR3 DNA follows: TGTGCCAGCAGTTACTCGTCGTTAAATGGCTACACCTTC. Translating it yields CASSYSSLNGYTF. V gene TRBV6-5 combines with J gene TRBJ1-2; no clear D gene. V shed 0 bases and J shed 6 bases, with 8 bases lying between them. There are 13 residues in the CDR3. Germline V CDR1 and CDR2: MNHEY, SVGAGI.